This T cell receptor beta chain stems from a study of OX40 agonist ivuxolimab in advanced cancers. General study points: Clones of CD4+ and CD8+ blood T cells grew by week 6 at doses of 0.1 to 3.0 mg/kg.

V lost 1 base and J lost 1, with 7 bases in between. Germline CDR1 reads PRHDT; CDR2 reads FYEKMQ (reference sequence). The CDR3 extends over 14 amino acids. A word on this clone: The antigen is undetermined.

The table came from immunoSEQ multiplex PCR; TCRdb's copy has only in-frame clones and leaves some out. The repertoire holds under 85,000 clones, with about 93% as singletons. V and J are TRBV13 and TRBJ1-1; D gene unclear. The sequencing used CD4+ or CD8+ T cells sorted from blood, collected in a trial of the OX40 agonist ivuxolimab. The receptor was isolated from an adult with an advanced solid tumor such as melanoma, head and neck, liver or kidney cancer. The CDR3 bases are TGTGCCAGCAGCTTAGTGGGCAGGAACACTGAAGCTTTCTTT. Amino acids: CASSLVGRNTEAFF.